This T cell receptor beta chain was captured in a study of blood T cell repertoires in COVID-19. Study in general: Sources were T cells, B-cell-depleted T cells, or PBMCs; the material itself was cDNA or gDNA.

Repertoires were generated with immunoSEQ multiplex PCR, while TCRdb's copy carries only in-frame clones and drops some. The sample records about 69,000 clones, 85% being singletons. Worth noting for this clone: A read error may account for a junction end that differs from germline.

This receptor was identified in a man aged 80 or over with acute or convalescent COVID-19. The specimen sequenced was peripheral blood.

The CDR3 protein is CSARREGQGDF. For the CDR3, the DNA is TGCAGTGCTAGGAGAGAGGGACAGGGGGACTTC. The chain links TRBV20-1 to TRBJ1-2; the match to TRBD1 covers 11 bases. Germline V gene sequence: CDR1 DFQATT, CDR2 SNEGSKA (reference sequence). The CDR3 sequence is 11 residues long.